Following are 17 T cell receptor beta chains from one sample sequenced in a study of response to subunit inactivated influenza vaccine. TCRdb re-analysed the RT-PCR reads in MiXCR, keeping a single row per CDR3 protein. This table holds 200,000 to 300,000 distinct CDR3 sequences, more than 9% found once. Sample: non-naive T cells sorted from PBMCs, taken 14 to 15 days before vaccination. These TCRs come from a man aged 45 to 65 who received an inactivated influenza vaccine.

This clonotype occurred a few times. The chain uses TRBV9 and TRBJ2-5; D possibly corresponds to TRBD1 (5 bases). Germline CDR1 reads SGDLS; CDR2 reads YYNGEE. The CDR3 spans 14 residues. With 3 bases removed from V and 5 bases from J, the gap between germline ends came to 14 bases. The CDR3 bases are TGTGCCAGCAGCGACGGCATGGGGCGGGAGACCCAGTACTTC. Protein product: CASSDGMGRETQYF.

This clonotype has a count of ten or more. The genes are TRBV27 and TRBJ2-1; D might be TRBD2 (7 bases). Germline V gene data show CDR1 as MNHEY and CDR2 as SMNVEV (reference sequence). The V end was cut by 8 bases, the J end by 7 bases, with 21 bases between. CDR3 size: 15 residues. The CDR3 nucleotides are TGTGCCAGCTGGGACCTACTAGGGGGAGGGAATGAGCAGTTCTTC. Its protein is CASWDLLGGGNEQFF.

The genes are TRBV3-1 and TRBJ2-1; no clear D. CDR3 length: 14 amino acids. Germline V gives CDR1 LGHDT, CDR2 YNNKEL (reference sequence). V gave up 3 bases and J gave up 9 bases, with 15 bases separating them. CDR3 coding DNA: TGTGCCAGCAGCCAGGGTTTTTCAGATCTTGAGCAGTTCTTC. Its translation: CASSQGFSDLEQFF.

This clonotype was counted a few times. The rearrangement uses TRBV7-2 and TRBJ2-4, with TRBD1 matching 7 bases. The J segment lost 0 bases and the V segment lost 6 bases, leaving 2 bases of the junction unmatched. Germline V gene sequence: CDR1 SGHTA, CDR2 FQGNSA. The CDR3 length is 14 residues. The CDR3 loop reads CASRRTGAKNIQYF. CDR3 in DNA: TGTGCCAGCAGGAGGACAGGAGCCAAAAACATTCAGTACTTC.

The CDR3 here is CSARRESNQPQHF. Here the CDR3 DNA reads TGCAGTGCTAGACGGGAAAGCAATCAGCCCCAGCATTTT. The chain joins TRBV20-1 to TRBJ1-5; D gene unclear. The length of the CDR3 is 13 residues. Deletions cut 2 bases from V and 1 base from J, with 6 bases between. CDR1 and CDR2 from the germline V gene are DFQATT and SNEGSKA (reference sequence).

V and J are TRBV7-6 and TRBJ2-3, with 7 positions matching TRBD1. V lost 1 base, J lost 0 bases, and 4 bases stayed unmatched. This CDR3 contains 16 residues. Germline V gene data show CDR1 as SGHVS and CDR2 as FNYEAQ. The CDR3 protein is CASSLGGQPSTDTQYF. CDR3 DNA: TGTGCCAGCAGCTTAGGGGGACAGCCAAGCACAGATACGCAGTATTTT.

This chain uses TRBV5-8 with TRBJ2-5; TRBD1 might be the D (5 bases). This CDR3 spans 15 amino acids. CDR1 is SGHTS, CDR2 YDEGEE, per germline. Trimming pared 0 bases from V and 5 bases from J, leaving 14 bases between. The CDR3, as DNA: TGTGCCAGCAGCTTGGTGGCAGGGTTTCGGGAGACCCAGTACTTC. Amino acid sequence: CASSLVAGFRETQYF.

This CDR3 is CASSPRGSTYEQYF. Here the CDR3 DNA reads TGTGCCAGCTCACCACGAGGTTCCACCTACGAGCAGTACTTC. This chain links TRBV18 with TRBJ2-7; D not resolved. This CDR3 region has 14 residues. In germline, CDR1 is KGHSH, CDR2 LQKENI. V lost 1 base and J lost 2, with 9 bases in between. The full variable domain, its missing parts supplied by reference TRBV18 and TRBJ2-7, is NAGVMQNPRHLVRRRGQEARLRCSPMKGHSHVYWYRQLPEEGLKFMVYLQKENIIDESGMPKERFSAEFPKEGPSILRIQQVVRGDSAAYFCASSPRGSTYEQYFGPGTRLTVT.

This clonotype was seen more than once but under ten times. DNA for the CDR3: TGCAGTGCTAGCCGCACGACAGGGGGAACTGAAGCTTTCTTT. Translating gives CSASRTTGGTEAFF. The genes are TRBV20-1 and TRBJ1-1, with 9 bases fitting TRBD1. Germline CDR1 DFQATT, CDR2 SNEGSKA (reference sequence). J lost 5 bases, V lost 3 bases, and 7 bases had no gene match. The CDR3 totals 14 residues.

Only a few counts were recorded for this clonotype. CDR3 nucleotide sequence: TGCAGCGTCGTTGGGACAGGACGCGCAGATACGCAGTATTTT. It is translated as CSVVGTGRADTQYF. This chain links TRBV29-1 with TRBJ2-3; 8 positions match TRBD1. The CDR3 covers 14 residues. Germline-derived CDR1 and CDR2 are SQVTM and ANQGSEA. Unmatched junction bases numbered 9, after V lost 6 bases and J lost 4 bases.

This clonotype showed up just a few times. The chain employs TRBV20-1 and TRBJ2-1, with 15 bases identical to TRBD2. Germline CDR1 and CDR2: DFQATT and SNEGSKA (reference sequence). This CDR3 has 14 residues. J lost 6 bases, V lost 6 bases, and 3 bases had no gene match. In DNA, the CDR3 is TGCAGTGCCGGGACTAGCGGGAGGTCCAATGAGCAGTTCTTC. Protein product: CSAGTSGRSNEQFF.

This clonotype appeared a few times. This CDR3 reads CSARHLGGGPGELFF. The CDR3 nucleotides are TGCAGTGCTAGACACTTGGGCGGGGGCCCCGGGGAGCTGTTTTTT. The rearrangement links TRBV20-1 to TRBJ2-2; tentatively, D is TRBD2 (7 bases). Trimming stripped 2 bases from V and 6 bases from J, with 16 bases between. CDR1 is DFQATT, CDR2 SNEGSKA, per germline (reference sequence). The CDR3 length is 15 residues.

This chain links TRBV9 with TRBJ2-3, with 7 nucleotides matching TRBD2. The CDR3 consists of 15 residues. Trimming removed 2 bases from V and 2 bases from J; junction bases left unmatched: 5. Germline CDR1 reads SGDLS; CDR2 reads YYNGEE. This CDR3 is CASSVLSGYTDTQYF. CDR3 sequence (DNA): TGTGCCAGCAGCGTCCTTAGCGGGTACACAGATACGCAGTATTTT.

This clonotype has more than one count but fewer than ten. The V gene is TRBV6-1, the J gene TRBJ2-7; TRBD1 aligns across 7 bases. The V and J ends lost 6 bases and 1 base, in that order; junction bases with no gene match: 9. Germline V gene sequence: CDR1 MNHNS, CDR2 SASEGT. The CDR3 extends over 15 amino acids. DNA for the CDR3: TGTGCCAGCAGCATCGACAGGGAGAAATCCTACGAGCAGTACTTC. Its translation: CASSIDREKSYEQYF.

This clonotype was observed a handful of times. The chain links TRBV7-9 to TRBJ1-2; D gene uncertain. V was clipped by 5 bases and J by 13 bases, with 11 bases between them. The germline V gene has CDR1 SEHNR and CDR2 FQNEAQ (reference sequence). The CDR3 has 10 residues. The CDR3: CASSPQEGTF. The CDR3 region has the DNA TGTGCCAGCAGCCCCCAAGAAGGCACCTTC. The variable domain in full, with the rest retrieved from reference TRBV7-9 and TRBJ1-2, is DTGVSQNPRHKITKRGQNVTFRCDPISEHNRLYWYRQTLGQGPEFLTYFQNEAQLEKSRLLSDRFSAERPKGSFSTLEIQRTEQGDSAMYLCASSPQEGTFGSGTRLTVV.

This clonotype was picked up a small number of times. The chain is built from TRBV11-3 and TRBJ2-1; 7 nucleotides agree with TRBD2. This CDR3 region has 16 residues. CDR1 is SGHNT and CDR2 is YENEEA in the germline V gene. The V gene end was trimmed by 0 bases and the J gene end by 4 bases; junction bases not matched to a gene: 6. CDR3 DNA sequence: TGTGCCAGCAGCTTAGATCGGGGGGTCGTTTACAATGAGCAGTTCTTC. Translation: CASSLDRGVVYNEQFF.

V usage is TRBV7-9 and J usage is TRBJ2-5; 9 positions agree with TRBD1. CDR3 length equals 14 residues. V lost 4 bases and J lost 5; bases outside the gene matches: 5. Germline lookup yields CDR1 SEHNR and CDR2 FQNEAQ (reference sequence). Here the CDR3 DNA reads TGTGCCAGCAGCTACCGGACAGGGGATGAGACCCAGTACTTC. It is translated as CASSYRTGDETQYF.